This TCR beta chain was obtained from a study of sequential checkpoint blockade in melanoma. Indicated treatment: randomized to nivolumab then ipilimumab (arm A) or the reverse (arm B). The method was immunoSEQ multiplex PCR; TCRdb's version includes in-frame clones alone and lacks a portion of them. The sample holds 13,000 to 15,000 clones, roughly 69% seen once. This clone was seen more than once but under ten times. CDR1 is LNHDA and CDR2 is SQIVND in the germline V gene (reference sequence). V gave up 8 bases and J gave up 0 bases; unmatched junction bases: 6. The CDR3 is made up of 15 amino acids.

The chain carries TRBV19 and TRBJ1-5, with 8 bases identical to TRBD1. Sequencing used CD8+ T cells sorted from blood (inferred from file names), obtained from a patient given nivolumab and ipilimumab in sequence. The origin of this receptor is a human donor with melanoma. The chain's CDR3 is CASQDRDYSNQPQHF. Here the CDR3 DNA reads TGTGCCAGTCAGGACAGGGATTATAGCAATCAGCCCCAGCATTTT.